These 8 T cell receptor beta chains came from one sample sequenced in a study of T cells in women clearing cervical HPV infection. Using immunoSEQ multiplex PCR, the repertoire was profiled, and TCRdb retains in-frame clones only, with some absent. This sample contains roughly 20,000 clones. Material for sequencing was blood buffy coat. The receptors stem from a woman aged 18-70 years with a cervical HPV16 infection that either progressed to CIN3+ or cleared (not recorded which).

For this clone: The read ends 3 residues before the CDR3 terminus; that terminus is restored from the germline J gene. The V gene is TRBV7-9, the J gene TRBJ2-5; possible D gene TRBD1, 6 bases. Trimming pared 5 bases from V and 7 bases from J, leaving 17 bases between. The length of the CDR3 is 14 residues. The germline gives CDR1 SEHNR, CDR2 FQNEAQ (reference sequence). The CDR3 is CASSQDSTLGTQYF. CDR3 DNA (partial): TGTGCCAGCAGCCAGGACAGCACACTGGGGACC.

In the case of this clone: The read terminates 3 residues before the CDR3 end, so the remaining end is supplied by the germline J gene. The V call is TRBV7-9, the J call TRBJ2-1, with unresolved D. The CDR3 runs 15 residues. V lost 0 bases and J lost 4, with 10 bases in between. Per the germline V gene, CDR1 is SEHNR and CDR2 is FQNEAQ (reference sequence). The DNA read from the CDR3 is TGTGCCAGCAGCTTAGCGGGCAGCCTTTACAATGAG. This translates into CASSLAGSLYNE. The entire CDR3 is CASSLAGSLYNEQFF.

In regard to this clone: The read halts 3 residues ahead of the CDR3 end, with the missing end drawn from the germline J gene. This rearrangement joins TRBV12-3 or TRBV12-4 to TRBJ2-7, with TRBD2 as a possible D gene (6 bases). CDR3 length: 13 amino acids. V was clipped by 4 bases and J by 2 bases, with 9 bases between them. CDR3 in amino acids: CASSYGGTYEQYF. The CDR3 DNA, read in part, is TGTGCCAGCAGTTACGGGGGAACCTACGAG.

In the case of this clone: The sequence runs out 3 residues before the end of the CDR3; the remainder is reconstructed from the germline J gene. The chain uses TRBV9 and TRBJ2-5; 10 nucleotides agree with TRBD2. CDR3 length: 15 residues. V shed 0 bases and J 3 bases; nucleotides not matched to a gene: 2. Germline assignment: CDR1 SGDLS and CDR2 YYNGEE. This CDR3 reads CASSVGLAGEETQYF. The part of the CDR3 DNA that was read is TGTGCCAGCAGCGTAGGGCTAGCGGGAGAAGAGACC.

Concerning this clone itself: The DNA ends 3 residues before the CDR3 does, and the rest of the CDR3 is filled in from the germline J gene. The chain couples TRBV6-1 to TRBJ1-1; perhaps TRBD1 as D (5 bases). Germline CDR1 reads MNHNS; CDR2 reads SASEGT. CDR3 length equals 14 residues. V lost 4 bases to trimming and J lost 5 bases, with 14 bases between them. Incomplete CDR3 DNA: TGTGCCAGCAGTGTGGTCAGGGCGGAGACTGAA. Encoded protein: CASSVVRAETE. The CDR3 in its entirety is CASSVVRAETEAFF.

Points on this clone: The junction and the germline gene differ at one end; a read error may be behind it. Read sequence stops 3 residues before the CDR3 end, and the germline J gene provides the missing end. The rearrangement joins TRBV7-7 to TRBJ2-5, with 7 bases lining up with TRBD2. The length of the CDR3 is 14 residues. CDR1 is SSHAT and CDR2 is FNYEAQ in the germline V gene (reference sequence). CDR3 sequence reads: CASSERDYQGTQYF. The part of the CDR3 DNA that was read is TGTGCTAGCAGTGAGCGGGACTATCAAGGGACC.

CDR3 sequence reads: CAWSVAGTYNEQFF. CDR3 DNA (partial): TGTGCCTGGAGTGTCGCAGGAACCTACAATGAG. The chain recombines TRBV30 with TRBJ2-1; D is unresolved. The CDR3 goes on 3 residues after the read ends, and that part is filled in from the germline J gene. The V end lost 0 bases, the J end lost 2 bases, and 8 bases lay between the germline ends. The CDR3 is 14 residues long. The V gene's germline CDR1 is GTSNPN and CDR2 SVGIG (reference sequence). Supplemented by reference TRBV30 and TRBJ2-1, the full variable domain reads SQTIHQWPATLVQPVGSPLSLECTVEGTSNPNLYWYRQAAGRGLQLLFYSVGIGQISSEVPQNLSASRPQDRQFILSSKKLLLSDSGFYLCAWSVAGTYNEQFFGPGTRLTVL.

Notes on this clone: The DNA ends 3 residues before the CDR3 does, and the rest of the CDR3 is filled in from the germline J gene. The chain uses TRBV4-1 and TRBJ1-4, with 7 bases fitting TRBD1. The V gene's germline CDR1 is MGHRA and CDR2 YSYEKL. The CDR3 is 15 residues long. Trimming at V came to 4 bases and at J to 7 bases, leaving 9 bases not matched to a gene. Partial CDR3 DNA: TGCGCCAGCAGCCTTTCAGCTACAGGGGTTGAAAAA. Residues: CASSLSATGVEK. The full CDR3 protein is CASSLSATGVEKLFF.